The 28 T cell receptor beta chains in this list originate from one sample, sequenced in a study of T cells after yellow fever vaccination. Each CDR3 protein is one row after TCRdb ran MiXCR on the 5' RACE reads. The sample holds some 100,000 distinct CDR3 sequences, 8.9% seen once. The starting material was CD8+ T cells not binding an NS4B(214-222) dextramer, sorted from PBMCs, obtained less than 16 days after the first yellow fever vaccination. These receptors were obtained from a man aged 18 to 35 who received the YFV17D yellow fever vaccine.

This clonotype showed up just a few times. This chain connects TRBV5-1 to TRBJ1-2; no definite D call. The germline CDR1 and CDR2 sequences are SGHRS and YFSETQ. Trimming removed 7 bases from V and 3 bases from J, with 19 bases in between. The CDR3 consists of 15 residues. The CDR3: CASLGEMGSDYGYTF. CDR3 in DNA: TGCGCCAGCCTGGGAGAAATGGGGTCCGACTATGGCTACACCTTC.

This chain joins TRBV10-3 and TRBJ2-3; weak D call: TRBD2 (5 bases). CDR1 ENHRY and CDR2 SYGVKD come from the germline V gene. The V end lost 3 bases, the J end lost 2 bases, and 12 bases lay between the germline ends. The CDR3 loop spans 15 amino acids. Here the CDR3 DNA reads TGTGCCATCAGTGACCGGCTAGCTCCCACAGATACGCAGTATTTT. Translating gives CAISDRLAPTDTQYF.

V and J are TRBV29-1 and TRBJ2-6; D is possibly TRBD2 (5 bases). Trimming cost V 7 bases and J 0 bases, with 7 bases left between them. Germline V gene data show CDR1 as SQVTM and CDR2 as ANQGSEA. The CDR3 length is 13 residues. The DNA of the CDR3 is TGCAGCGCAGCGGCCTCTGGGGCCAACGTCCTGACTTTC. It codes for CSAAASGANVLTF.

The V call is TRBV4-3, the J call TRBJ2-2; weak D call: TRBD1 (5 bases). From germline, CDR1 is LGHNA and CDR2 YSLEER. Between the trimmed V and J ends, which lost 3 bases and 3 bases, there was a span of 11 bases. The CDR3 covers 15 residues. For the CDR3, the DNA is TGCGCCAGCAGCCAGGGGCGCGTAGACACCGGGGAGCTGTTTTTT. Its translation: CASSQGRVDTGELFF.

This clonotype was seen more than once but under ten times. The gene calls are TRBV3-1 and TRBJ1-5, with D perhaps matching TRBD1 (5 bases). The CDR3 covers 20 residues. The germline gives CDR1 LGHDT, CDR2 YNNKEL (reference sequence). V was shortened by 0 bases and J by 4 bases, with 25 bases between the two germline ends. The CDR3: CASSQETASATQQGNQPQHF. The DNA for the CDR3 is TGTGCCAGCAGCCAAGAGACCGCCTCCGCCACCCAGCAGGGTAATCAGCCCCAGCATTTT.

The table lists this clonotype with a few counts. This chain joins TRBV4-1 and TRBJ2-1; D could derive from TRBD1 or TRBD2 (5 bases each). Trimming stripped 4 bases from V and 5 bases from J, with 9 bases between. Germline loops: CDR1 MGHRA, CDR2 YSYEKL. The CDR3 is 13 amino acids. DNA for the CDR3: TGCGCCAGCAGCCGAGGGACGGACAATGAGCAGTTCTTC. This codes for CASSRGTDNEQFF.

V gene TRBV6-2 or TRBV6-3 combines with J gene TRBJ2-5, with D perhaps TRBD1 (6 bases). In germline, CDR1 is MNHEY, CDR2 SVGEGT. This CDR3 spans 15 amino acids. Trimming removed 5 bases from V and 3 bases from J, with 16 bases in between. The CDR3 nucleotides read TGTGCCAGCAGTCCGCCGTGGACAGAGAAAGAGACCCAGTACTTC. Translated: CASSPPWTEKETQYF.

The chain couples TRBV12-3 or TRBV12-4 to TRBJ2-7; D gene ambiguous. The CDR3 covers 11 residues. V was cut by 3 bases and J by 6 bases, with 6 bases left in between. The CDR3 is CASSLSTEQYF. The CDR3 DNA reads as TGTGCCAGCAGTTTGAGTACCGAGCAGTACTTC.

This clonotype turned up a few times. The V and J genes are TRBV7-2 and TRBJ1-4, with TRBD1 identical over 7 bases. This CDR3 is built from 14 residues. From germline, CDR1 is SGHTA and CDR2 FQGNSA. Losses at the gene ends were 1 base for V and 7 bases for J; bases not matched to a gene: 3. The CDR3 sequence is CASSLEGASEKLFF. In DNA form, the CDR3 reads TGTGCCAGCAGCTTAGAGGGGGCGAGTGAAAAACTGTTTTTT.

This clonotype was detected many times. The chain combines TRBV30 with TRBJ1-1; D is perhaps TRBD1 (5 bases). The CDR3 has 13 amino acids. V was shortened by 5 bases and J by 7 bases, with 17 bases between the two germline ends. Germline CDR1 reads GTSNPN; CDR2 reads SVGIG (reference sequence). This CDR3 reads CAWARGTLIEAFF. As DNA, the CDR3 is TGTGCCTGGGCCCGCGGGACGTTGATTGAAGCTTTCTTT.

This clonotype showed up just a few times. The rearrangement uses TRBV27 and TRBJ2-3, with 10 bases matching TRBD2. Germline CDR1 reads MNHEY; CDR2 reads SMNVEV (reference sequence). The CDR3 extends over 16 amino acids. Unmatched junction bases numbered 8, after V lost 6 bases and J lost 2 bases. CDR3 residues: CASSPAGLAVTDTQYF. CDR3 sequence (DNA): TGTGCCAGCAGCCCCGCTGGACTAGCGGTCACAGATACGCAGTATTTT.

Details on this clonotype: It may be a read error: a sequence one base away is much more abundant. CDR3 in amino acids: CSAPLDGPKTEAFF. For the CDR3, the DNA is TGCAGTGCCCCGTTGGACGGACCGAAGACTGAAGCTTTCTTT. The chain joins TRBV20-1 to TRBJ1-1; D uncertain. Germline lookup yields CDR1 DFQATT and CDR2 SNEGSKA (reference sequence). Deletions cut 6 bases from V and 5 bases from J, with 19 bases between. The CDR3 is made up of 14 amino acids.

CDR3 amino acids: CASSQAGGNTIYF. The CDR3 DNA sequence: TGCGCCAGCAGCCAAGCCGGCGGAAACACCATATATTTT. The chain uses TRBV4-1 and TRBJ1-3, with D hard to call. V lost 1 base, J lost 4 bases, and 5 bases lay in between. Germline V CDR1 and CDR2: MGHRA, YSYEKL. CDR3 length equals 13 residues.

V usage is TRBV12-3 or TRBV12-4 and J usage is TRBJ2-3, with 7 nucleotides matching TRBD1. The V gene end was trimmed by 7 bases and the J gene end by 1 base; junction bases not matched to a gene: 2. The CDR3 contains 13 residues. The CDR3 is CASIGQGTDTQYF. As DNA, the CDR3 is TGTGCCAGCATTGGACAGGGCACAGATACGCAGTATTTT.

This clonotype occurred a few times. The chain carries TRBV7-7 and TRBJ2-7; no reliable D call. The CDR3 is 15 amino acids. V lost 1 base and J lost 0, with 10 bases in between. Germline assignment: CDR1 SSHAT and CDR2 FNYEAQ (reference sequence). The CDR3: CASSLDFGVSYEQYF. Here the CDR3 DNA reads TGTGCCAGCAGCTTAGATTTTGGGGTCTCCTACGAGCAGTACTTC.

The J gene is TRBJ2-7, the V gene TRBV12-3 or TRBV12-4; D unclear. The CDR3 is 14 residues long. V was trimmed by 3 bases and J by 0 bases, leaving 9 bases between them. The CDR3 here is CASSFFRPSYEQYF. CDR3 nucleotide sequence: TGTGCCAGCAGTTTTTTCCGCCCCTCCTACGAGCAGTACTTC.

On this clonotype itself: It may be a read error: a sequence one base away is much more abundant. The J gene is TRBJ2-1, the V gene TRBV12-3 or TRBV12-4; TRBD2 matches 7 bases. CDR3 length: 15 residues. Unmatched junction bases numbered 10, after V lost 2 bases and J lost 9 bases. The CDR3 nucleotides read TGTGCCAGCAGTTTATCGGTCCTAGCGGCTGTTGAGCAGTTCTTC. The encoded protein is CASSLSVLAAVEQFF.

This clonotype was detected ten times or more. The rearrangement joins TRBV12-3 or TRBV12-4 to TRBJ2-5; D remains unclear. Trimming removed 3 bases from V and 0 bases from J, with 8 bases in between. The CDR3 has 14 residues. The CDR3, as DNA: TGTGCCAGCAGTTTGCGCCCGTACCAAGAGACCCAGTACTTC. Protein product: CASSLRPYQETQYF.

This chain uses TRBV6-5 with TRBJ1-1; 10 bases are a match to TRBD1. Germline V gene sequence: CDR1 MNHEY, CDR2 SVGAGI. The CDR3 is made up of 14 amino acids. V shed 6 bases and J 4 bases; nucleotides not matched to a gene: 5. The CDR3 here is CASSTGTGATEAFF. In DNA form, the CDR3 reads TGTGCCAGCAGCACCGGGACAGGGGCCACTGAAGCTTTCTTT.

This clonotype was recorded a few times. This chain joins TRBV6-1 and TRBJ1-6, with D possibly matching TRBD1 (5 bases). The V gene's germline CDR1 is MNHNS and CDR2 SASEGT. CDR3 size: 14 residues. V was shortened by 8 bases and J by 3 bases, with 11 bases between the two germline ends. The DNA of the CDR3 is TGTGCCAGCGATGAGCAGGGCTATAATTCACCCCTCCACTTT. It specifies CASDEQGYNSPLHF.

The V and J genes are TRBV19 and TRBJ1-1; possibly TRBD1 for D (5 bases). The CDR3 length is 13 residues. CDR1 is LNHDA and CDR2 is SQIVND in the germline V gene (reference sequence). The germline V and J ends were trimmed by 10 bases and 5 bases, with 17 bases remaining between them. In nucleotides, the CDR3 is TGTGCCACCCGGGCGGGGCGCGGGACTGAAGCTTTCTTT. Translating gives CATRAGRGTEAFF.

V is TRBV7-8 and J is TRBJ2-3; the match to TRBD2 covers 12 bases. With 2 bases clipped from V and 0 bases from J, the junction kept 3 bases outside the gene matches. The CDR3 consists of 17 residues. Germline-derived CDR1 and CDR2 are SGHVS and FQNEAQ. CDR3: CASSLPSGGASTDTQYF. For the CDR3, the DNA is TGTGCCAGCAGCTTACCTAGCGGGGGGGCAAGCACAGATACGCAGTATTTT.

This clonotype was seen repeatedly, ten times or more. This sequence joins TRBV11-2 and TRBJ2-7; no clear D gene. The CDR3 contains 11 residues. With 2 bases removed from V and 2 bases from J, the gap between germline ends came to 1 base. Germline V gene data show CDR1 as SGHAT and CDR2 as FQNNGV. In DNA, the CDR3 is TGTGCCAGCAGCTTAACCTACGAGCAGTACTTC. It translates to CASSLTYEQYF.

The rearrangement uses TRBV2 and TRBJ2-2; D may match TRBD1 or TRBD2 (5 bases each). Trimming removed 0 bases from V and 1 base from J, with 12 bases in between. Germline-derived CDR1 and CDR2 are SNHLY and FYNNEI. The CDR3 spans 17 residues. CDR3 nucleotide sequence: TGTGCCAGCAGTGAAGCGCTTGGGACGGTGAACACCGGGGAGCTGTTTTTT. Amino acids: CASSEALGTVNTGELFF.

The CDR3 DNA reads as TGTGCCAGCAGTCGACAGCCGAACACTGAAGCTTTCTTT. It yields the protein CASSRQPNTEAFF. The V and J genes are TRBV7-3 and TRBJ1-1; weak D call: TRBD1 (5 bases). The CDR3 contains 13 residues. Germline V gene data show CDR1 as SGHTA and CDR2 as FQGTGA. The germline V and J ends were trimmed by 6 bases and 1 base, with 9 bases remaining between them.

This clonotype has only a few counts. The rearrangement uses TRBV11-2 and TRBJ2-1; 7 bases align to TRBD2. Per the germline V gene, CDR1 is SGHAT and CDR2 is FQNNGV. The V gene end was trimmed by 1 base and the J gene end by 6 bases; junction bases not matched to a gene: 6. CDR3 size: 15 residues. The CDR3 DNA reads as TGTGCCAGCAGCTTAGTCTGGGCTAGCGGCAATGAGCAGTTCTTC. Amino acid sequence: CASSLVWASGNEQFF. Full variable domain (rest looked up from reference TRBV11-2 and TRBJ2-1): EAGVAQSPRYKIIEKRQSVAFWCNPISGHATLYWYQQILGQGPKLLIQFQNNGVVDDSQLPKDRFSAERLKGVDSTLKIQPAKLEDSAVYLCASSLVWASGNEQFFGPGTRLTVL.

This clonotype was seen a handful of times. The J gene is TRBJ1-2, the V gene TRBV19; 8 bases agree with TRBD1. Germline assignment: CDR1 LNHDA and CDR2 SQIVND (reference sequence). This CDR3 spans 14 amino acids. V was pared by 5 bases and J by 2 bases, with 4 bases of the junction left unmatched. The CDR3 nucleotides are TGTGCCAGTAGTGCGTCAGGGGGCAACTATGGCTACACCTTC. This gives the protein CASSASGGNYGYTF.

There are a few counts of this clonotype. The chain recombines TRBV11-2 with TRBJ2-2; D call uncertain. The germline CDR1 and CDR2 sequences are SGHAT and FQNNGV. V lost 5 bases and J lost 7, with 8 bases in between. The CDR3 sequence is 12 residues long. The CDR3 region has the DNA TGTGCCAGCAGCGCTAAGGTCGGGGAGCTGTTTTTT. Its protein product is CASSAKVGELFF.